This TCR beta chain was sequenced in a study of T-cell reconstitution after alpha-beta-depleted transplantation in children. Unique molecular identifiers were built into the TCRbeta library. TCRdb used MiXCR to reprocess the PCR reads, holding one entry per CDR3 protein. The sample lists around 600,000 distinct CDR3 sequences, around a sixth occurring once. The CDR3 totals 15 residues. V was clipped by 5 bases and J by 7 bases; unmatched bases: 11. This TCR was sampled from a human donor who donated a stem cell graft to a child with acute myeloid leukemia. The gene calls are TRBV12-3 or TRBV12-4 and TRBJ2-1, with 7 positions matching TRBD1. The source was PBMCs from the stem cell graft donor, collected from the stem cell graft. CDR3 region: CASSPQGRIKNEQFF. The CDR3 nucleotides read TGTGCCAGCAGTCCACAGGGGCGCATTAAGAATGAGCAGTTCTTC.